Shown below are 12 T cell receptor beta chains from a single sample sequenced in a study of cytomegalovirus exposure and HLA in healthy donors. PCR involved 60 Vbeta and 13 Jbeta primers. Repertoires were generated with immunoSEQ multiplex PCR, while TCRdb's copy carries only in-frame clones and drops some. The sample has some 160,000 clones; roughly 88% are singletons. The sample consisted of PBMCs. These receptors were taken from a woman younger than 35 in good health and CMV-seronegative.

The V call is TRBV28, the J call TRBJ1-2, with TRBD1 identical over 8 bases. J was trimmed by 6 bases and V by 6 bases; bases with no gene match: 12. There are 15 residues in the CDR3. Germline CDR1 MDHEN, CDR2 SYDVKM. Here the CDR3 DNA reads TGTGCCAGCAGCTATAGGGCAGGGGGCTCGGATGGCTACACCTTC. Translating gives CASSYRAGGSDGYTF.

V and J are TRBV23-1 and TRBJ1-4; D remains ambiguous. TRBV23-1 is given ORF status, its function remaining uncertain. CDR3 length equals 16 residues. Trimming took 4 bases from V and 5 from J, leaving 17 bases between them. CDR3 coding DNA: TGCGCCAGCAGTCGTCCCCCCCGAGCCTCCAATGAAAAACTGTTTTTT. Translation: CASSRPPRASNEKLFF.

The chain's CDR3 is CASSLRASTGYTGELFF. As DNA, the CDR3 is TGTGCCAGCAGTTTACGAGCCTCCACAGGGTACACCGGGGAGCTGTTTTTT. The chain couples TRBV27 to TRBJ2-2; TRBD1 might be the D (6 bases). Germline CDR1 and CDR2: MNHEY and SMNVEV (reference sequence). Between the trimmed V and J ends, which lost 2 bases and 3 bases, there was a span of 16 bases. This CDR3 has 17 amino acids.

V usage is TRBV19 and J usage is TRBJ2-7, with D possibly matching TRBD1 (5 bases). CDR1 LNHDA and CDR2 SQIVND come from the germline V gene (reference sequence). The CDR3 spans 13 residues. Trimming cost V 8 bases and J 1 base, with 12 bases left between them. CDR3 protein: CASGKAGSYEQYF. The CDR3 DNA reads as TGTGCCAGTGGGAAGGCAGGGTCCTACGAGCAGTACTTC.

The sample holds a few counts of this clone. V is TRBV9 and J is TRBJ2-5; 10 bases line up with TRBD2. CDR3 length: 16 residues. CDR1 is SGDLS and CDR2 is YYNGEE in the germline V gene. The J segment lost 5 bases and the V segment lost 0 bases, leaving 7 bases of the junction unmatched. The chain's CDR3 is CASSVEASGGRETQYF. CDR3 in DNA: TGTGCCAGCAGCGTAGAGGCTAGCGGGGGTAGGGAGACCCAGTACTTC.

Note on this clone: At the DNA level, this CDR3 is encoded by other sequences in the same sample as well. The V gene is TRBV6-5, the J gene TRBJ1-2; no definite D call. This CDR3 comprises 13 residues. Trimming cost V 2 bases and J 5 bases, with 9 bases left between them. Germline V gives CDR1 MNHEY, CDR2 SVGAGI. The CDR3 is CASSYRGYYGYTF. DNA for the CDR3: TGTGCCAGCAGTTACCGCGGGTATTATGGCTACACCTTC.

The J gene is TRBJ1-2, the V gene TRBV18, with D possibly TRBD1 on 5 matching bases. The CDR3 has 16 residues. The V gene's germline CDR1 is KGHSH and CDR2 LQKENI. V was cut by 3 bases and J by 3 bases, with 17 bases left in between. DNA for the CDR3: TGTGCCAGCTCACCTACCTCAAACAGGTTTGACTATGGCTACACCTTC. Residues: CASSPTSNRFDYGYTF.

This clone appeared a few times. The chain uses TRBV18 and TRBJ1-1; no definite D call. V dropped 4 bases and J dropped 0 bases, with 6 bases sitting between them. The CDR3 has 13 amino acids. Per germline, CDR1 KGHSH and CDR2 LQKENI. The CDR3 loop is CASSLPVNTEAFF. CDR3 sequence (DNA): TGTGCCAGCTCACTTCCGGTGAACACTGAAGCTTTCTTT.

Only a few counts were recorded for this clone. The chain employs TRBV27 and TRBJ2-3; TRBD2 matches 7 bases. Trimming cost V 8 bases and J 4 bases; bases outside gene matches: 6. The CDR3 runs to 13 residues. CDR1 is MNHEY and CDR2 is SMNVEV in the germline V gene (reference sequence). DNA for the CDR3: TGTGCCAGCCTTCGAAGCGGGGCAGATACGCAGTATTTT. Translating it yields CASLRSGADTQYF.

V and J are TRBV30 and TRBJ2-6, with D possibly being TRBD2 (5 bases). V lost 7 bases, J lost 4 bases, and 14 bases lay in between. The CDR3 spans 14 residues. CDR1 and CDR2 (germline): GTSNPN, SVGIG (reference sequence). DNA of the CDR3: TGTGCCTCCGACCCGAGGGCCGGGGCCAACGTCCTGACTTTC. Its translation: CASDPRAGANVLTF. The whole variable domain, remainder taken from reference TRBV30 and TRBJ2-6, is SQTIHQWPATLVQPVGSPLSLECTVEGTSNPNLYWYRQAAGRGLQLLFYSVGIGQISSEVPQNLSASRPQDRQFILSSKKLLLSDSGFYLCASDPRAGANVLTFGAGSRLTVL.

The chain carries TRBV28 and TRBJ2-6; D unresolved. The CDR3 loop spans 15 amino acids. Per germline, CDR1 MDHEN and CDR2 SYDVKM. The V end lost 1 base, the J end lost 4 bases, and 8 bases lay between the germline ends. CDR3 nucleotides: TGTGCCAGCAGTTTATTCGGGTTAGGGGCCAACGTCCTGACTTTC. Residues: CASSLFGLGANVLTF.

The rearrangement joins TRBV5-4 to TRBJ1-1, with 8 bases that match TRBD1. CDR3 length equals 16 residues. Germline V gene data show CDR1 as SGHNT and CDR2 as YYREEE (reference sequence). The V segment lost 4 bases and the J segment 7 bases; nucleotides outside the gene matches: 15. CDR3 nucleotides: TGTGCCAGCAGCGGGGGAGGGGGCAGGGGGCCACTTGAAGCTTTCTTT. It encodes CASSGGGGRGPLEAFF. Filled out from reference TRBV5-4 and TRBJ1-1, the complete variable domain reads ETGVTQSPTHLIKTRGQQVTLRCSSQSGHNTVSWYQQALGQGPQFIFQYYREEENGRGNFPPRFSGLQFPNYSSELNVNALELDDSALYLCASSGGGGRGPLEAFFGQGTRLTVV.